This T cell receptor beta chain was retrieved from a study of OX40 agonist ivuxolimab in advanced cancers. Findings and limits, study-wide: Expanded clones were, on average, more numerous among CD8+ T cells than CD4+. Patients with a partial response at 0.1-3.0 mg/kg had among the lowest clonal expansion.

Measured with immunoSEQ multiplex PCR; TCRdb has only the in-frame clones, and not every one. The table includes about 14,000 clones, 82% detected once. The germline V gene encodes CDR1 SGHVS and CDR2 FNYEAQ. The CDR3 is 16 residues long. V dropped 2 bases and J dropped 8; count of bases not matched to a gene: 9. A word on this clone: Its specificity is unknown.

The rearrangement uses TRBV7-6 and TRBJ2-1, with TRBD2 matching over 10 bases. The source is an adult with an advanced solid tumor such as melanoma, head and neck, liver or kidney cancer. This sample comprised CD4+ or CD8+ T cells sorted from blood, obtained in a trial of the OX40 agonist ivuxolimab. CDR3 DNA sequence: TGTGCCAGCAGCTTATCCCTAGCGGGAGCTTGGGATGAGCAGTTCTTC. Protein sequence: CASSLSLAGAWDEQFF.